These 5 T cell receptor beta chains were sequenced from one sample in a study of T cell repertoires in cytomegalovirus infection. TCRdb re-derived calls from the reads in MiXCR, one entry per CDR3 protein. This table has about 890,000 distinct CDR3 sequences, less than 35% appearing once. Their specific antigens are unknown. Sample: cultured CD8+ T cells from PBMCs, taken from culture after CMV antigen stimulation. These TCRs come from a human donor in good health (CMV status not recorded). Some clones in this sample may be carry-over from other donors' samples.

This clonotype was picked up a small number of times. The chain links TRBV6-6 to TRBJ2-7; D possibly corresponds to TRBD1 (8 bases). Germline V gene data show CDR1 as MNHNY and CDR2 as SVGAGI (reference sequence). The CDR3 has 18 amino acids. Trimming removed 3 bases from V and 5 bases from J, with 26 bases in between. As DNA, the CDR3 is TGTGCCAGCAGTTATTGGGGGGGACAGGTTTTTGGATCCGACGAGCAGTACTTC. It encodes CASSYWGGQVFGSDEQYF.

As to this clonotype: Its ends do not fully match the called genes, so a read error is possible. This chain connects TRBV7-7 to TRBJ2-5, with D uncertain. Germline V CDR1 and CDR2: SSHAT, FNYEAQ (reference sequence). CDR3 length: 13 amino acids. CDR3 bases: TGTGCTAGCAGCTTAGAGCGTAAGGAGACCCAGTACTTC. Translation gives CASSLERKETQYF.

The CDR3 coding sequence is TGTGCCAGCAGGAGGACGGTGCCCGCCAATTCACCCCTCCACTTT. Protein sequence: CASRRTVPANSPLHF. The chain recombines TRBV5-8 with TRBJ1-6; D uncertain. This CDR3 spans 15 amino acids. Germline values: CDR1 SGHTS, CDR2 YDEGEE. Trimming took off 5 bases at V and 7 bases at J, with 16 bases between the two ends.

This clonotype occurred many times. The chain has TRBV6-1 and TRBJ1-5; D perhaps matches TRBD1 (6 bases). Trimming took 3 bases from V and 4 from J, leaving 16 bases between them. This CDR3 is 16 amino acids long. The germline V gene has CDR1 MNHNS and CDR2 SASEGT. The CDR3 nucleotides are TGTGCCAGCAGTGATTTTCCCAGGGGAGTTAATCAGCCCCAGCATTTT. This codes for CASSDFPRGVNQPQHF.

The V gene is TRBV7-2, the J gene TRBJ1-1, with D unclear. V lost 6 bases, J lost 6 bases, and 11 bases lay in between. This CDR3 has 12 amino acids. Germline lookup yields CDR1 SGHTA and CDR2 FQGNSA. The DNA of the CDR3 is TGTGCCAGCAGGGCTGGAGCCCCTGAAGCTTTCTTT. Its protein product is CASRAGAPEAFF.